These 23 T cell receptor beta chains came from one sample sequenced in a study of shared clonotypes between healthy human individuals. The assay was immunoSEQ multiplex PCR, and TCRdb's table has in-frame clones only and misses some. The table includes 330,000 or so clones, around four fifths detected once. The sequenced sample was memory CD4+ T cells sorted from blood. Subset of the sample: CD45RA-negative fraction. The receptor source for this set is a man aged 25 to 45 in good health.

The chain combines TRBV2 with TRBJ2-5, with 9 bases fitting TRBD1. CDR1 and CDR2 (germline): SNHLY, FYNNEI. This CDR3 spans 13 amino acids. The V gene end was trimmed by 10 bases and the J gene end by 5 bases; junction bases not matched to a gene: 8. CDR3 sequence reads: CATAGQGKETQYF. The CDR3 DNA reads as TGTGCCACCGCGGGACAGGGCAAGGAGACCCAGTACTTC. The full variable domain, rest sourced from reference TRBV2 and TRBJ2-5, is EPEVTQTPSHQVTQMGQEVILRCVPISNHLYFYWYRQILGQKVEFLVSFYNNEISEKSEIFDDQFSVERPDGSNFTLKIRSTKLEDSAMYFCATAGQGKETQYFGPGTRLLVL.

This clone was counted a few times. The CDR3: CASSYLRDRGYEQYF. CDR3 nucleotides: TGTGCCAGCAGTTACCTCCGGGACCGTGGCTACGAGCAGTACTTC. This rearrangement joins TRBV6-6 to TRBJ2-7; the D gene could be TRBD1 or TRBD2 (5 bases each). CDR1 and CDR2 from the germline V gene are MNHNY and SVGAGI (reference sequence). The ends were cut back, 2 bases at V and 3 bases at J, with 14 bases in the middle. The CDR3 has 15 amino acids.

The V gene is TRBV6-5, the J gene TRBJ2-7, with TRBD1 matching 8 bases. J lost 10 bases, V lost 0 bases, and 11 bases had no gene match. Germline CDR1 reads MNHEY; CDR2 reads SVGAGI. This CDR3 comprises 15 residues. CDR3: CASSYSSQGAREQYF. CDR3 sequence (DNA): TGTGCCAGCAGTTACTCCTCCCAGGGGGCCCGAGAACAGTACTTC.

The J gene is TRBJ1-3, the V gene TRBV6-6; tentative D call: TRBD1 (5 bases). V dropped 6 bases and J dropped 0 bases, with 15 bases sitting between them. Germline loops: CDR1 MNHNY, CDR2 SVGAGI (reference sequence). The CDR3 covers 16 residues. The CDR3 here is CASRRDRSDSGNTIYF. The CDR3 nucleotides read TGTGCCAGCAGGCGGGACCGTAGCGACTCTGGAAACACCATATATTTT.

This chain uses TRBV5-1 with TRBJ2-6; 8 bases fit TRBD2. Per the germline V gene, CDR1 is SGHRS and CDR2 is YFSETQ. The junction had 3 bases not matched to a gene; V was cut back by 4 bases and J by 0 bases. This CDR3 has 16 residues. The CDR3 reads CASSAGGSSGANVLTF. As DNA, the CDR3 is TGCGCCAGCAGCGCGGGAGGTAGCTCTGGGGCCAACGTCCTGACTTTC.

The chain couples TRBV11-3 to TRBJ2-3; D remains unclear. CDR1 SGHNT and CDR2 YENEEA come from the germline V gene. V lost 2 bases, J lost 2 bases, and 11 bases lay in between. The CDR3 consists of 15 residues. CDR3 protein: CASSLSRLNTDTQYF. DNA of the CDR3: TGTGCCAGCAGCTTATCCAGGCTGAACACAGATACGCAGTATTTT. The entire variable domain, with the rest obtained from reference TRBV11-3 and TRBJ2-3, is as follows: EAGVVQSPRYKIIEKKQPVAFWCNPISGHNTLYWYLQNLGQGPELLIRYENEEAVDDSQLPKDRFSAERLKGVDSTLKIQPAELGDSAVYLCASSLSRLNTDTQYFGPGTRLTVL.

Comment on this clone: Other DNA variants within this sample encode the same CDR3. The V call is TRBV9, the J call TRBJ2-1, with a possible D match to TRBD2 (6 bases). The V gene lost 0 bases and the J gene lost 10 bases, with 11 bases spanning the gap. Germline V gives CDR1 SGDLS, CDR2 YYNGEE. The CDR3 extends over 13 amino acids. The CDR3 sequence is CASSVAGAGEQFF. For the CDR3, the DNA is TGTGCCAGCAGCGTAGCGGGAGCTGGGGAGCAGTTCTTC.

This clone was seen only a few times. The rearrangement joins TRBV6-5 to TRBJ1-5; possibly TRBD1 for D (6 bases). The V end was cut by 6 bases, the J end by 2 bases, with 14 bases between. There are 15 residues in the CDR3. Germline CDR1 and CDR2: MNHEY and SVGAGI. The CDR3 sequence is CASRNRAGGNQPQHF. The DNA for the CDR3 is TGTGCCAGCAGGAACCGGGCAGGGGGCAATCAGCCCCAGCATTTT.

This clone was seen just once. V is TRBV6-1 and J is TRBJ1-2; unclear D gene. CDR3 size: 13 residues. From germline, CDR1 is MNHNS and CDR2 SASEGT. Trimming removed 5 bases from V and 0 bases from J, with 7 bases in between. The CDR3 coding sequence is TGTGCCAGCAGTTATTTCGCTAACTATGGCTACACCTTC. Its protein product is CASSYFANYGYTF.

The V and J genes are TRBV7-9 and TRBJ2-6; the D gene is possibly TRBD1 (5 bases). V was cut by 0 bases and J by 3 bases, with 15 bases left in between. Germline CDR1 reads SEHNR; CDR2 reads FQNEAQ (reference sequence). The CDR3 is made up of 18 amino acids. The CDR3 nucleotides read TGTGCCAGCAGCTTAGCCCAGGGCCCAAGGGATGGGGCCAACGTCCTGACTTTC. This encodes CASSLAQGPRDGANVLTF.

This clone was seen at least ten times. The chain couples TRBV29-1 to TRBJ2-5; D call uncertain. The CDR3 spans 13 residues. Trimming took off 5 bases at V and 2 bases at J, with 12 bases between the two ends. Per the germline V gene, CDR1 is SQVTM and CDR2 is ANQGSEA. CDR3 bases: TGCAGCGTTATAAGGAGTACACAAGAGACCCAGTACTTC. This codes for CSVIRSTQETQYF.

In its sample, this clone was seen many times. The chain combines TRBV19 with TRBJ1-2; 9 positions match TRBD1. The germline V gene encodes CDR1 LNHDA and CDR2 SQIVND (reference sequence). CDR3 size: 14 residues. The J segment lost 6 bases and the V segment lost 3 bases, leaving 5 bases of the junction unmatched. The DNA of the CDR3 is TGTGCCAGTAGTATCCCCGGGACAGGGAATGGCTACACCTTC. The encoded protein is CASSIPGTGNGYTF.

The CDR3 region is CASSSTFPAGPGELFF. In DNA, the CDR3 is TGTGCCAGCAGCTCCACCTTCCCGGCAGGTCCCGGGGAGCTGTTTTTT. This rearrangement joins TRBV7-3 to TRBJ2-2; D call uncertain. CDR3 length: 16 amino acids. Germline CDR1 reads SGHTA; CDR2 reads FQGTGA. The ends were cut back, 4 bases at V and 6 bases at J, with 18 bases in the middle.

V usage is TRBV10-3 and J usage is TRBJ2-7, with D possibly matching TRBD1 (6 bases). The germline gives CDR1 ENHRY, CDR2 SYGVKD. Trimming removed 7 bases from V and 2 bases from J, with 12 bases in between. This CDR3 is built from 13 residues. The CDR3 protein is CAITGQKTYEQYF. The CDR3 nucleotides are TGTGCCATCACCGGACAGAAAACCTACGAGCAGTACTTC.

This clone occurred a few times. The rearrangement uses TRBV29-1 and TRBJ2-7; a possible D gene is TRBD2 (5 bases). The V end was cut by 2 bases, the J end by 2 bases, with 13 bases between. This CDR3 contains 14 residues. In germline, CDR1 is SQVTM, CDR2 ANQGSEA. The DNA for the CDR3 is TGCAGCGTTGAATCGAGGGTTCGGACCTACGAGCAGTACTTC. It is translated as CSVESRVRTYEQYF.

The chain is built from TRBV18 and TRBJ1-5; TRBD1 is a possible D gene (5 bases). V dropped 1 base and J dropped 7 bases, with 14 bases sitting between them. CDR3 length equals 15 residues. CDR1 is KGHSH and CDR2 is LQKENI in the germline V gene. Written as DNA, the CDR3 is TGTGCCAGCTCACCACAGGGGAATTGGTTGCAGCCCCAGCATTTT. It specifies CASSPQGNWLQPQHF.

This clone has a single count. The chain is built from TRBV2 and TRBJ2-7; 8 bases are a match to TRBD1. CDR1 and CDR2 from the germline V gene are SNHLY and FYNNEI. The CDR3 is made up of 14 amino acids. The V and J ends lost 6 bases and 3 bases, in that order; junction bases with no gene match: 7. The chain's CDR3 is CASRETGARYEQYF. The CDR3 coding sequence is TGTGCCAGCAGAGAGACAGGGGCACGCTACGAGCAGTACTTC.

The rearrangement uses TRBV6-5 and TRBJ2-7, with 8 bases that match TRBD2. Per germline, CDR1 MNHEY and CDR2 SVGAGI. The CDR3 loop spans 15 amino acids. The V segment lost 2 bases and the J segment 7 bases; nucleotides outside the gene matches: 10. DNA for the CDR3: TGTGCCAGCAGTTACCCCCCCGGGAGGGCCCGGGAGCAGTACTTC. Protein product: CASSYPPGRAREQYF.

The chain joins TRBV5-1 to TRBJ2-2; 8 bases align to TRBD2. Germline assignment: CDR1 SGHRS and CDR2 YFSETQ. There are 16 residues in the CDR3. With V trimmed by 1 base and J by 2 bases, 4 bases remained unmatched. Here the CDR3 DNA reads TGCGCCAGCAGCTTGACTAGCGGATTTAACACCGGGGAGCTGTTTTTT. Translated: CASSLTSGFNTGELFF.

The CDR3 here is CASNYRGLETQYF. The CDR3 coding sequence is TGTGCCAGCAACTACAGGGGGCTGGAGACCCAGTACTTC. The rearrangement links TRBV2 to TRBJ2-5, with 9 bases lining up with TRBD1. The length of the CDR3 is 13 residues. The V gene's germline CDR1 is SNHLY and CDR2 FYNNEI. V lost 7 bases, J lost 5 bases, and 5 bases stayed unmatched.

This clone was observed a few times. The chain combines TRBV18 with TRBJ2-5, with D perhaps TRBD2 (6 bases). Germline assignment: CDR1 KGHSH and CDR2 LQKENI. This CDR3 contains 16 residues. Trimming took 6 bases from V and 5 from J, leaving 22 bases between them. CDR3 DNA sequence: TGTGCCAGCTCCGAGACGGGCGGCGGGGCCCCCGAGACCCAGTACTTC. This codes for CASSETGGGAPETQYF.

The chain employs TRBV4-3 and TRBJ2-2, with D unclear. V was trimmed by 1 base and J by 0 bases, leaving 12 bases between them. Germline V gene data show CDR1 as LGHNA and CDR2 as YSLEER. CDR3 length: 17 amino acids. CDR3 nucleotide sequence: TGCGCCAGCAGCCAAGCCTCGGCCCGAGCGAACACCGGGGAGCTGTTTTTT. Its translation is CASSQASARANTGELFF.

The chain combines TRBV19 with TRBJ1-3; TRBD1 aligns across 8 bases. Germline V lookup: CDR1 LNHDA, CDR2 SQIVND (reference sequence). The CDR3 contains 18 residues. J gave up 0 bases and V 5 bases, and 12 bases lay outside the gene matches. In DNA, the CDR3 is TGTGCCAGTAGTGCGGGACAGGTGGGCTATCTCTCTGGAAACACCATATATTTT. Encoded protein: CASSAGQVGYLSGNTIYF. The whole variable domain, remainder taken from reference TRBV19 and TRBJ1-3, is DGGITQSPKYLFRKEGQNVTLSCEQNLNHDAMYWYRQDPGQGLRLIYYSQIVNDFQKGDIAEGYSVSREKKESFPLTVTSAQKNPTAFYLCASSAGQVGYLSGNTIYFGEGSWLTVV.